This T cell receptor beta chain was captured by sequencing in a study of cytomegalovirus exposure and HLA in healthy donors. Study at large: Roughly 85 million unique TCRs from HLA-typed donors made up an early data release. General study findings and limits: Highly shared sequence variants in one cluster were likely a sequencing artifact. What TCR beta sequences reportedly achieved was accurate prediction of HLA-A and HLA-B alleles in most subjects. In a later analysis, TCR beta V- and J-gene trimming showed a link to a missense DCLRE1C variant.

In the case of this clone: The antigen remains unidentified.

The CDR3 covers 13 residues. V shed 5 bases and J shed 1 base, with 9 bases lying between them. Germline V gene sequence: CDR1 SGHRS, CDR2 YFSETQ. PCR used 60 Vbeta primers and 13 Jbeta primers. Libraries were prepared by immunoSEQ multiplex PCR; TCRdb keeps only in-frame clonotypes and omits some of them. Counted here are 130,000 to 150,000 clones, about 74% occurring once; the ten biggest clones make up roughly 4.6%. This chain connects TRBV5-1 to TRBJ2-5; D remains unclear. Sequencing was done on a sample of PBMCs. The sequence came from a woman between 50 and 59 years old in good health and CMV-seronegative. The CDR3 DNA is TGCGCCAGCAGTCCACAGACCCAAGAGACCCAGTACTTC. It codes for CASSPQTQETQYF. Filled out from reference TRBV5-1 and TRBJ2-5, the complete variable domain reads KAGVTQTPRYLIKTRGQQVTLSCSPISGHRSVSWYQQTPGQGLQFLFEYFSETQRNKGNFPGRFSGRQFSNSRSEMNVSTLELGDSALYLCASSPQTQETQYFGPGTRLLVL.